This TCR beta chain was observed in a study of blood T cell repertoires in COVID-19. The data were produced by immunoSEQ multiplex PCR, yet TCRdb's version contains in-frame clones alone and is incomplete. This table has about 300,000 clones, about 91% appearing once. This CDR3 region has 14 residues. CDR1 is KGHSH, CDR2 LQKENI, per germline. With respect to this clone: One end of the junction is discordant with germline, which a read error may explain.

This sequence originates from a woman aged 25 to 45 who had recovered from COVID-19. Sequencing input: peripheral blood. The chain carries TRBV18 and TRBJ1-6, with TRBD1 matching 8 bases. CDR3 in amino acids: CASSPTDRDSPLHF. The CDR3 region has the DNA TGTGCCAGTTCACCAACGGACAGGGATTCACCCCTCCACTTT.